What follows are 15 T cell receptor beta chains derived from one specimen sequenced in a study of molecular identifiers for immune sequencing clone quantification. In TCRdb, the PCR reads were re-called with MiXCR into one record per CDR3 protein. The data contain 300,000 to 400,000 distinct CDR3 sequences, roughly 23% of them seen just once; the ten biggest clones take up 0.75% to 0.85%. Source material: naive CD8+ T cells from blood, with Jurkat cell RNA spiked in. Subset in this sample: FACS-sorted CD8+CD4-CCR7+CD45RA+ naive T cells. The receptors were sampled from a human donor in good health. Some libraries in this study had Jurkat cell RNA spiked in.

This clonotype was detected only a few times. The V and J genes are TRBV15 and TRBJ2-7; D gene ambiguous. The V end was cut by 3 bases, the J end by 4 bases, with 10 bases between. This CDR3 spans 13 amino acids. Looked up from germline, CDR1 is LNHNV and CDR2 is YYDKDF (reference sequence). CDR3 DNA: TGTGCCACCAGCAGGGGCATGGGTTACGAGCAGTACTTC. Its translation: CATSRGMGYEQYF.

There are many counts of this clonotype. This chain links TRBV27 with TRBJ2-7; 9 bases align to TRBD2. V gave up 5 bases and J gave up 2 bases; unmatched junction bases: 7. CDR1 and CDR2 (germline): MNHEY, SMNVEV (reference sequence). This CDR3 spans 15 amino acids. CDR3 amino acids: CASSILAGLTYEQYF. The CDR3 bases are TGTGCCAGCAGTATCCTAGCGGGGCTTACCTACGAGCAGTACTTC.

Ten or more counts support this clonotype. The CDR3 bases are TGTGCCTGGAGTGTAAGCCATTTAGCTAACTATGGCTACACCTTC. Translation gives CAWSVSHLANYGYTF. This chain connects TRBV30 to TRBJ1-2; no clear D gene. The V gene lost 0 bases and the J gene lost 0 bases, with 11 bases spanning the gap. The germline CDR1 and CDR2 sequences are GTSNPN and SVGIG (reference sequence). The CDR3 is 15 amino acids.

This clonotype was seen a handful of times. The V and J genes are TRBV6-2 or TRBV6-3 and TRBJ2-1; D is undetermined. Trimming removed 7 bases from V and 5 bases from J, with 18 bases in between. CDR1 MNHEY and CDR2 SVGEGT come from the germline V gene. The CDR3 has 15 amino acids. CDR3 sequence reads: CASILSWAINNEQFF. CDR3 bases: TGTGCCAGCATCTTGTCGTGGGCAATCAACAATGAGCAGTTCTTC.

This clonotype was found many times. The chain links TRBV9 to TRBJ2-6, with D possibly TRBD2 on 5 matching bases. The CDR3 has 19 amino acids. Germline V lookup: CDR1 SGDLS, CDR2 YYNGEE. Between the trimmed V and J ends, which lost 4 bases and 3 bases, there was a span of 23 bases. The CDR3 nucleotides are TGTGCCAGCAGCAGCACGGACTGGACCGCTAAACGTGGGGCCAACGTCCTGACTTTC. Protein product: CASSSTDWTAKRGANVLTF.

The rearrangement uses TRBV20-1 and TRBJ1-2; D remains ambiguous. CDR1 and CDR2 (germline): DFQATT, SNEGSKA (reference sequence). Trimming removed 0 bases at V and 2 bases at J, with 13 bases between. The length of the CDR3 is 15 residues. The DNA of the CDR3 is TGCAGTGCTAGAGAATCCAGACGGACCAACTATGGCTACACCTTC. Translation gives CSARESRRTNYGYTF.

In its sample, this clonotype was seen many times. V and J are TRBV29-1 and TRBJ1-1; 7 bases match TRBD1. There are 12 residues in the CDR3. Germline V lookup: CDR1 SQVTM, CDR2 ANQGSEA. J gave up 4 bases and V 5 bases, and 4 bases lay outside the gene matches. The CDR3 protein is CSVPGGGTEAFF. In DNA form, the CDR3 reads TGCAGCGTTCCAGGGGGGGGCACTGAAGCTTTCTTT.

In its sample, this clonotype was seen many times. The chain is built from TRBV20-1 and TRBJ1-4; D is uncertain. The CDR3 is 11 residues long. V was trimmed by 5 bases and J by 3 bases, leaving 4 bases between them. Germline loops: CDR1 DFQATT, CDR2 SNEGSKA (reference sequence). The CDR3 loop reads CSASANEKLFF. The CDR3 DNA reads as TGCAGTGCTTCCGCTAATGAAAAACTGTTTTTT.

V gene TRBV20-1 combines with J gene TRBJ2-7, with 8 bases lining up with TRBD2. The V gene end was trimmed by 5 bases and the J gene end by 0 bases; junction bases not matched to a gene: 9. This CDR3 has 15 amino acids. In germline, CDR1 is DFQATT, CDR2 SNEGSKA (reference sequence). The CDR3 DNA reads TGCAGTGCTCTACCACTAGCGGAGAGCTCCTACGAGCAGTACTTC. Protein: CSALPLAESSYEQYF.

This clonotype was seen repeatedly, ten times or more. V and J are TRBV5-1 and TRBJ2-7; D gene ambiguous. The CDR3 extends over 14 amino acids. In germline, CDR1 is SGHRS, CDR2 YFSETQ. V was shortened by 0 bases and J by 7 bases, with 14 bases between the two germline ends. The CDR3 region is CASSLERPPEEQYF. The CDR3 region has the DNA TGCGCCAGCAGCTTGGAACGGCCCCCTGAGGAGCAGTACTTC.

This clonotype was seen ten or more times. The rearrangement uses TRBV9 and TRBJ1-1, with 10 bases identical to TRBD1. The germline V gene has CDR1 SGDLS and CDR2 YYNGEE. J lost 6 bases, V lost 0 bases, and 5 bases had no gene match. The CDR3 is made up of 15 amino acids. The DNA for the CDR3 is TGTGCCAGCAGCGTAGGAAGGACAGGGGGATCTGAAGCTTTCTTT. Translated, it gives CASSVGRTGGSEAFF.

This clonotype was counted only a few times. The chain couples TRBV20-1 to TRBJ2-5; 9 nucleotides align to TRBD2. The CDR3 runs to 15 residues. Germline V gene data show CDR1 as DFQATT and CDR2 as SNEGSKA (reference sequence). V lost 1 base and J lost 1; bases outside the gene matches: 4. For the CDR3, the DNA is TGCAGTGCTAGAGGACTAGCGGAAATCCAAGAGACCCAGTACTTC. Translating it yields CSARGLAEIQETQYF.

The chain carries TRBV30 and TRBJ1-1; TRBD1 aligns across 7 bases. This CDR3 region has 15 residues. The V segment lost 1 base and the J segment 0 bases; nucleotides outside the gene matches: 5. Germline assignment: CDR1 GTSNPN and CDR2 SVGIG (reference sequence). DNA for the CDR3: TGTGCCTGGAGTGGGAGGACAGGACTGAACACTGAAGCTTTCTTT. It codes for CAWSGRTGLNTEAFF.

This clonotype occurred a few times. The DNA of the CDR3 is TGTGCCAGCAGCGAGGGGACAAATTCACCCCTCCACTTT. Its translation is CASSEGTNSPLHF. J is TRBJ1-6 and V is TRBV9, with D possibly matching TRBD1 (6 bases). V dropped 3 bases and J dropped 7 bases, with 8 bases sitting between them. Per germline, CDR1 SGDLS and CDR2 YYNGEE. The CDR3 runs to 13 residues. The whole variable domain, remainder taken from reference TRBV9 and TRBJ1-6, is DSGVTQTPKHLITATGQRVTLRCSPRSGDLSVYWYQQSLDQGLQFLIQYYNGEERAKGNILERFSAQQFPDLHSELNLSSLELGDSALYFCASSEGTNSPLHFGNGTRLTVT.

In this sample, this clonotype turned up once. The chain couples TRBV7-6 to TRBJ2-3; no firm D call. CDR1 and CDR2 (germline): SGHVS, FNYEAQ. CDR3 length equals 12 residues. Trimming left V 7 bases short and J 3 bases short, with 8 bases between. CDR3 protein: CASNKSTDTQYF. DNA for the CDR3: TGTGCCAGCAACAAATCAACAGATACGCAGTATTTT. The full variable domain, completed using reference TRBV7-6 and TRBJ2-3, is GAGVSQSPRYKVTKRGQDVALRCDPISGHVSLYWYRQALGQGPEFLTYFNYEAQQDKSGLPNDRFSAERPEGSISTLTIQRTEQRDSAMYRCASNKSTDTQYFGPGTRLTVL.